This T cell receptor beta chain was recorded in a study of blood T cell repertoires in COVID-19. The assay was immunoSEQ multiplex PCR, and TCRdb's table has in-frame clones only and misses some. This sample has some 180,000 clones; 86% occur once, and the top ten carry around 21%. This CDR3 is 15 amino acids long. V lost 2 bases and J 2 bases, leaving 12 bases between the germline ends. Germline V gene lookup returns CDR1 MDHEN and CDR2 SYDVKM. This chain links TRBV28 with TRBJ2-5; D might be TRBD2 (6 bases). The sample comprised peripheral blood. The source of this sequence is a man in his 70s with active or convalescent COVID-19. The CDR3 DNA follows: TGTGCCAGCAGTTTACTCGGGGGTTGGCAAGAGACCCAGTACTTC. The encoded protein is CASSLLGGWQETQYF.